The 11 T cell receptor beta chains presented below share a single source sample, sequenced in a study of CD8 T cells in Susac syndrome. cDNA came from approximately 0.5 to 1 ug RNA primed by random hexamers. TCRdb recomputed calls from the immunoSEQ multiplex PCR reads with MiXCR, one row per CDR3 protein. Counted here are some 300,000 distinct CDR3 sequences, 70% to 90% occurring once; the ten biggest clones make up more than 0.15%. The sample was CD8+ T cells from PBMCs. These receptors all stem from a human donor with multiple sclerosis.

This clonotype was counted a single time. This chain links TRBV4-2 with TRBJ2-7; D may match TRBD1 or TRBD2 (6 bases each). CDR3 length: 15 amino acids. CDR1 and CDR2 from the germline V gene are LGHNA and YNFKEQ. Trimming removed 2 bases at V and 5 bases at J, with 16 bases between. In DNA, the CDR3 is TGTGCCAGCAGCCAATCGAACGGGGGCCTCCACGAGCAGTACTTC. It translates to CASSQSNGGLHEQYF.

The chain joins TRBV6-2 or TRBV6-3 to TRBJ1-1; D is unclear. This CDR3 contains 14 residues. Germline lookup yields CDR1 MNHEY and CDR2 SVGEGT. Trimming took 6 bases from V and 4 from J, leaving 15 bases between them. The CDR3 is CASRLDAFPTEAFF. The CDR3 region has the DNA TGTGCCAGCAGATTGGACGCGTTCCCCACTGAAGCTTTCTTT.

This chain joins TRBV19 and TRBJ2-1, with D maybe TRBD2 (5 bases). CDR1 and CDR2 from the germline V gene are LNHDA and SQIVND (reference sequence). CDR3 length: 13 residues. The V end was cut by 3 bases, the J end by 7 bases, with 10 bases between. The chain's CDR3 is CASSMSPGNEQFF. The DNA of the CDR3 is TGTGCCAGTAGTATGAGCCCGGGGAATGAGCAGTTCTTC.

This sequence joins TRBV9 and TRBJ2-5, with 9 bases aligning to TRBD1. J lost 4 bases, V lost 0 bases, and 7 bases had no gene match. This CDR3 is built from 16 residues. Per germline, CDR1 SGDLS and CDR2 YYNGEE. The CDR3, as DNA: TGTGCCAGCAGCGTAGGCGGACAGGGGTCGGCAGAGACCCAGTACTTC. This sequence encodes CASSVGGQGSAETQYF.

The J gene is TRBJ1-5, the V gene TRBV7-8; TRBD1 matches at 8 bases. The CDR3 has 15 residues. J gave up 6 bases and V 5 bases, and 9 bases lay outside the gene matches. Germline CDR1 reads SGHVS; CDR2 reads FQNEAQ. The DNA of the CDR3 is TGTGCCAGCAGCACAGAGGGACAGGAAGGTCAGCCCCAGCATTTT. Protein product: CASSTEGQEGQPQHF.

V usage is TRBV11-2 and J usage is TRBJ1-2; no clear D gene. Trimming cost V 3 bases and J 8 bases, with 10 bases left between them. The CDR3 runs 12 residues. Germline V CDR1 and CDR2: SGHAT, FQNNGV. In DNA, the CDR3 is TGTGCCAGCAGCTTTGGTCTCTTAGGCTACACCTTC. As protein: CASSFGLLGYTF.

Note on this clonotype: The DNA is omitted, as the CDR3 cannot be located on it reliably, and the CDR3 follows TCRdb's listing. The CDR3 loop reads CASSTSTGSHGGANVLTF. This chain links TRBV28 with TRBJ2-6; no check of the table's D call, TRBD1, against the DNA was made. Looked up from germline, CDR1 is MDHEN and CDR2 is SYDVKM. The CDR3 adds up to 18 amino acids, both ends counted.

The rearrangement links TRBV6-1 to TRBJ1-1; 12 bases line up with TRBD1. Germline trimming cut 4 bases from V and 4 bases from J; bases unmatched to any gene: 7. The CDR3 is made up of 16 amino acids. Germline CDR1 and CDR2: MNHNS and SASEGT. DNA of the CDR3: TGTGCCAGCAGTGCGGGGACAGGGGGCGAACCCACTGAAGCTTTCTTT. Protein sequence: CASSAGTGGEPTEAFF.

The J gene is TRBJ2-4, the V gene TRBV19, with unresolved D. The CDR3 extends over 11 amino acids. V lost 10 bases and J lost 6, with 10 bases in between. Germline loops: CDR1 LNHDA, CDR2 SQIVND (reference sequence). DNA of the CDR3: TGTGCCACGTTAGACGGAAACATTCAGTACTTC. The encoded protein is CATLDGNIQYF.

The chain is built from TRBV11-2 and TRBJ2-7; 13 bases match TRBD2. Losses at the gene ends were 5 bases for V and 6 bases for J; bases not matched to a gene: 4. The germline V gene has CDR1 SGHAT and CDR2 FQNNGV. This CDR3 is 14 amino acids long. The CDR3 nucleotides are TGTGCCAGCAGCCATGGACTAGCGGGAGCCGAGCAGTACTTC. Encoded protein: CASSHGLAGAEQYF.

The chain combines TRBV12-3 or TRBV12-4 with TRBJ2-7; D unresolved. V lost 0 bases and J 7 bases, leaving 10 bases between the germline ends. The CDR3 runs to 13 residues. DNA of the CDR3: TGTGCCAGCAGTTTAGCGCTTATTGGTGAGCAGTACTTC. It yields the protein CASSLALIGEQYF.